These T cell receptor beta chains were read from a single sample in a study of cytomegalovirus exposure and HLA in healthy donors. Some clones are missing from TCRdb's copy, which holds only in-frame ones; the method was immunoSEQ multiplex PCR. This table holds about 84,000 clones, around three fifths found once. Sample: PBMCs. The receptors were gathered from a woman aged 40 to 49 in good health and CMV-seropositive. Both conserved end residues are part of each CDR3. D genes are given only for firm matches. Size is stated for part of the rows, as once, few or many counts, or as a class when the clone is expanded.

. | TRBJ2-1 | . | TRBV6-5 | CATRRGSYNEQFF | TGTGCCACGCGGAGGGGCTCCTACAATGAGCAGTTCTTC
. | TRBJ1-5 | . | TRBV19 | CASTRAAQAPQHF | TGTGCCAGTACCAGGGCAGCTCAAGCGCCCCAGCATTTT
. | TRBJ2-2 | . | TRBV18 | CASSADTGELFF | TGTGCCAGTAGCGCCGACACCGGGGAGCTGTTTTTT
TRBD1 | TRBJ2-7 | . | TRBV2 | CASSAGQSSYEQYF | TGTGCCAGCAGTGCGGGACAGAGCTCCTACGAGCAGTACTTC
TRBD2 | TRBJ2-6 | . | TRBV7-6 | CASSLTGGEANVLTF | TGTGCCAGCAGCTTAACGGGGGGTGAGGCCAACGTCCTGACTTTC
. | TRBJ2-1 | few | TRBV5-1 | CASSSQAGDEQFF | TGCGCCAGCAGCTCCCAAGCGGGTGATGAGCAGTTCTTC
. | TRBJ1-1 | . | TRBV28 | CASSLGGVTAFF | TGTGCCAGCAGTTTGGGGGGAGTGACGGCTTTCTTT
. | TRBJ2-1 | few | TRBV6-5 | CASSYGHLAYNEQFF | TGTGCCAGCAGTTATGGACACCTGGCGTACAATGAGCAGTTCTTC
TRBD2 | TRBJ2-7 | . | TRBV7-6 | CASSLDWREGSYEQYF | TGTGCCAGCAGCTTAGATTGGCGGGAGGGAAGCTACGAGCAGTACTTC
TRBD2 | TRBJ2-7 | . | TRBV7-2 | CASRPPRGSGGPYEQYF | TGTGCCAGCCGCCCACCGCGGGGTAGCGGGGGCCCCTACGAGCAGTACTTC
. | TRBJ2-2 | . | TRBV5-1 | CASSFYELHLNTGELFF | TGCGCCAGCAGCTTCTACGAACTACATCTCAACACCGGGGAGCTGTTTTTT
. | TRBJ1-1 | . | TRBV9 | CASSVVEGTEAFF | TGTGCCAGCAGCGTAGTAGAAGGGACAGAAGCTTTCTTT
. | TRBJ2-3 | . | TRBV7-9 | CASSPTSAASTDTQYF | TGTGCCAGCAGCCCGACCAGCGCCGCCAGCACAGATACGCAGTATTTT
TRBD2 | TRBJ2-7 | few | TRBV28 | CASISSGISYEQYF | TGTGCCAGCATATCAAGCGGGATCTCCTACGAGCAGTACTTC
. | TRBJ1-3 | . | TRBV6-5 | CASRARRTSGNTIYF | TGTGCCAGCAGAGCCCGGAGGACGTCTGGAAACACCATATATTTT
. | TRBJ2-5 | . | TRBV11-2 | CASSGLAPQETQYF | TGTGCCAGCAGTGGGCTAGCCCCCCAAGAGACCCAGTACTTC
. | TRBJ2-1 | once | TRBV11-3 | CASSKEGLRQFF | TGTGCCAGCAGCAAGGAGGGCTTACGGCAGTTCTTC
. | TRBJ1-1 | . | TRBV6-6 | CASSPSGEGNTEAFF | TGTGCCAGCAGCCCCTCAGGGGAAGGGAACACTGAAGCTTTCTTT
. | TRBJ2-1 | . | TRBV5-6 | CASSSRGANLFNEQFF | TGTGCCAGCAGCTCCAGGGGCGCCAACCTCTTCAATGAGCAGTTCTTC
TRBD2 | TRBJ2-7 | . | TRBV5-4 | CASSYLAGVNEQYF | TGTGCCAGCAGCTATCTAGCGGGAGTAAACGAGCAGTACTTC
TRBD1 | TRBJ2-5 | . | TRBV10-3 | CAISDGQGAGQETQYF | TGTGCCATCAGTGACGGACAGGGGGCGGGGCAAGAGACCCAGTACTTC
TRBD1 | TRBJ2-1 | . | TRBV28 | CASSLPDRGPPNEQFF | TGTGCCAGCAGTTTACCCGACAGGGGCCCTCCCAATGAGCAGTTCTTC
. | TRBJ2-1 | . | TRBV5-6 | CASSRAPDEQFF | TGTGCCAGCAGCAGAGCTCCCGATGAGCAGTTCTTC
. | TRBJ2-5 | . | TRBV19 | CASSMGRKETQYF | TGTGCCAGTAGTATGGGCAGAAAAGAGACCCAGTACTTC
. | TRBJ2-1 | . | TRBV2 | CAGGSGNEQFF | TGTGCCGGGGGGAGCGGGAATGAGCAGTTCTTC